The 7 T cell receptor beta chains below come from one sample, sequenced in a study of blood T cell repertoires in COVID-19. The data were produced by immunoSEQ multiplex PCR, yet TCRdb's version contains in-frame clones alone and is incomplete. The data contain some 130,000 clones, over 80% of them singletons. The specimen was peripheral blood. Receptors were obtained from a man between 65 and 85 years old with acute or convalescent COVID-19.

This sequence joins TRBV5-1 and TRBJ1-2; 8 bases map to TRBD1. V shed 3 bases and J 7 bases; nucleotides not matched to a gene: 5. This CDR3 comprises 13 residues. From germline, CDR1 is SGHRS and CDR2 YFSETQ. Written as DNA, the CDR3 is TGCGCCAGCAGCTCCCGACAGGGGATTGGCTACACCTTC. This codes for CASSSRQGIGYTF.

The chain combines TRBV2 with TRBJ1-6, with 9 bases lining up with TRBD1. The V segment lost 6 bases and the J segment 4 bases; nucleotides outside the gene matches: 4. The CDR3 runs 15 residues. From germline, CDR1 is SNHLY and CDR2 FYNNEI. The CDR3 sequence is CASSQDRGYNSPLHF. CDR3 coding DNA: TGTGCCAGCAGCCAAGACAGGGGGTATAATTCACCCCTCCACTTT.

The genes are TRBV5-1 and TRBJ1-4, with D maybe TRBD1 (5 bases). The CDR3 has 15 amino acids. Germline V gene data show CDR1 as SGHRS and CDR2 as YFSETQ. V lost 1 base and J 5 bases, leaving 12 bases between the germline ends. The CDR3 spells CASSLMTGENEKLFF. Written as DNA, the CDR3 is TGCGCCAGCAGCTTGATGACGGGGGAGAATGAAAAACTGTTTTTT.

V and J are TRBV6-5 and TRBJ2-3; maybe TRBD1 (5 bases). V was pared by 10 bases and J by 2 bases, with 16 bases between. Germline assignment: CDR1 MNHEY and CDR2 SVGAGI. The CDR3 contains 14 residues. The CDR3 nucleotides read TGTGCCACCAAGGATGGACACTCCACAGATACGCAGTATTTT. Its translation: CATKDGHSTDTQYF.

V and J are TRBV5-5 and TRBJ1-1; D gene unclear. The CDR3 runs 15 residues. V lost 1 base and J 5 bases, leaving 15 bases between the germline ends. Germline lookup yields CDR1 SGHKS and CDR2 YYEKEE (reference sequence). This CDR3 is CASSLQVLTGTEAFF. CDR3 in DNA: TGTGCCAGCAGCTTGCAGGTATTAACGGGGACTGAAGCTTTCTTT.

The chain has TRBV7-2 and TRBJ1-5; D unclear. This CDR3 has 15 residues. Looked up from germline, CDR1 is SGHTA and CDR2 is FQGNSA. V lost 1 base to trimming and J lost 9 bases, with 16 bases between them. DNA of the CDR3: TGTGCCAGCAGCTTAGGGGGAACGGGAAGATGGCCCCAGCATTTT. Translation: CASSLGGTGRWPQHF.

V gene TRBV10-1 combines with J gene TRBJ2-2, with a possible D match to TRBD1 (5 bases). CDR1 WNHNN and CDR2 SYGVQD come from the germline V gene (reference sequence). The CDR3 spans 17 residues. V dropped 8 bases and J dropped 4 bases, with 23 bases sitting between them. CDR3 residues: CASGHLPGAQGTGELFF. The CDR3 DNA reads as TGCGCCAGCGGCCACCTTCCTGGGGCGCAGGGCACCGGGGAGCTGTTTTTT.